This T cell receptor beta chain appears in the sequencing data of a study of cytomegalovirus exposure and HLA in healthy donors. Germline V gene data show CDR1 as ENHRY and CDR2 as SYGVKD. This CDR3 region has 15 residues. Trimming cost V 6 bases and J 5 bases; bases outside gene matches: 8. The PCR had 60 Vbeta and 13 Jbeta primers. Method: immunoSEQ multiplex PCR; TCRdb's copy keeps in-frame clones and lacks some. The table has roughly 170,000 clones, around 72% seen once. The V and J genes are TRBV10-3 and TRBJ2-3; 10 nucleotides line up with TRBD1. The TCR was taken from a female donor in good health and CMV-seronegative. Specimen: PBMCs. CDR3 DNA sequence: TGTGCCATCAGCCGAGACAGGGGGCGGGAAGATACGCAGTATTTT. Translation gives CAISRDRGREDTQYF.